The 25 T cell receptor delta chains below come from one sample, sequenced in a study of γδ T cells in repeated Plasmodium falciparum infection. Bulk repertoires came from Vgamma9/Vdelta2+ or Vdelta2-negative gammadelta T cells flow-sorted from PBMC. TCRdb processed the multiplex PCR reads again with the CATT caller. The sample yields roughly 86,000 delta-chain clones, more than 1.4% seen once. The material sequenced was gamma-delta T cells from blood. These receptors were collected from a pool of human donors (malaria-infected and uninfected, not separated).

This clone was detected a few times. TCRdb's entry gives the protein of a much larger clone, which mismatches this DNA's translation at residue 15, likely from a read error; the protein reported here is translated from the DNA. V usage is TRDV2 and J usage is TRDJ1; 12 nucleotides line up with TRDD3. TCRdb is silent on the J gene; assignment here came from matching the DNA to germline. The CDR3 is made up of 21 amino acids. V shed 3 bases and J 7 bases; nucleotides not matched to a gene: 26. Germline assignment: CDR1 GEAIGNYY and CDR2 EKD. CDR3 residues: CACDDAFYTGGYSPPSPKLIF. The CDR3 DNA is TGTGCCTGTGACGACGCATTCTATACTGGGGGATACAGCCCCCCGTCTCCTAAACTCATCTTT.

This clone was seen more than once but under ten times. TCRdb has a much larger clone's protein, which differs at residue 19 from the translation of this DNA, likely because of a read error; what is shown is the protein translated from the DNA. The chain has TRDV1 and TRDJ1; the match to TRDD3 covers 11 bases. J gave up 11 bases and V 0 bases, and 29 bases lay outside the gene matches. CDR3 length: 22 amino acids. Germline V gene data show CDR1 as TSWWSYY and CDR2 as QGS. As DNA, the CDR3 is TGTGCTCTTGGGGAACTAACCTTCCTACGTCAACACGGCTACTGGGGGATATTAGCCCTCATCTTT. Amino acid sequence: CALGELTFLRQHGYWGILALIF.

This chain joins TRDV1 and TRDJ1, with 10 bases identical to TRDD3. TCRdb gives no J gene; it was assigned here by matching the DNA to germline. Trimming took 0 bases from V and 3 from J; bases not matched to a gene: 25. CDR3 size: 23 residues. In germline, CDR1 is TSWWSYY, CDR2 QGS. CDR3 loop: CALGELIPSSRGFYWGIPDKLIF. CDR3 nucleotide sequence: TGTGCTCTTGGGGAACTGATCCCTTCCTCTCGAGGTTTTTACTGGGGGATCCCCGATAAACTCATCTTT.

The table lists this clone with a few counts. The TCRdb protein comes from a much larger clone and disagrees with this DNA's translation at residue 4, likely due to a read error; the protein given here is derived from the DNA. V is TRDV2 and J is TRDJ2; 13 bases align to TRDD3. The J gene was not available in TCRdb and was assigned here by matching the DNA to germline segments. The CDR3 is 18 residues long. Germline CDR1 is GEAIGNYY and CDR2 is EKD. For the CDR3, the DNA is TGTGCCTGTGGCACCGTACTGGGGGATACGGCTTTGACAGCACAACTCTTCTTT. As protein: CACGTVLGDTALTAQLFF.

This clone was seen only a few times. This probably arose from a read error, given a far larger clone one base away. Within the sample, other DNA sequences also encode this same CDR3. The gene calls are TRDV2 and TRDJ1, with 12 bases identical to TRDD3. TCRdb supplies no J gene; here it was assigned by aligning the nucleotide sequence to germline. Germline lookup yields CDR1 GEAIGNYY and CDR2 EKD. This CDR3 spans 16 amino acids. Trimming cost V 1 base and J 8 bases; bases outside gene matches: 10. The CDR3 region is CACDTLGDTDKGKLIF. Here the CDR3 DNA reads TGTGCCTGTGACACACTGGGGGATACAGATAAAGGGAAACTCATCTTT.

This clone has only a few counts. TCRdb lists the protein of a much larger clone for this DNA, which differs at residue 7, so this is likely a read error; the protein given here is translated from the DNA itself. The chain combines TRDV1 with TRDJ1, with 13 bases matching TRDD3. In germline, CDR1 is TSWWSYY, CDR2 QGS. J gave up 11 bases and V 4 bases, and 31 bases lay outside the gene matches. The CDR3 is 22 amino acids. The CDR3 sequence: CALGGPVRPSYAPTGGYAGLIF. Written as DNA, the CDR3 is TGTGCTCTTGGGGGACCGGTTCGGCCTTCCTACGCTCCTACTGGGGGATACGCGGGCCTCATCTTT.

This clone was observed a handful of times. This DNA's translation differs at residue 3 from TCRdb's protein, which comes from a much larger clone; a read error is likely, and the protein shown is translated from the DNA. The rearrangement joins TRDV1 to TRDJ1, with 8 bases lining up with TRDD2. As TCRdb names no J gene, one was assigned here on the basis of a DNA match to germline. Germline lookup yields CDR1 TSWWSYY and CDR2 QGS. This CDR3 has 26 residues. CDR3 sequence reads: CAFGSFLRGKPWAMRPLALYTDKLIF. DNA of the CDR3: TGTGCTTTTGGGAGCTTCCTACGTGGGAAACCTTGGGCGATGCGGCCACTCGCCCTGTACACCGATAAACTCATCTTT.

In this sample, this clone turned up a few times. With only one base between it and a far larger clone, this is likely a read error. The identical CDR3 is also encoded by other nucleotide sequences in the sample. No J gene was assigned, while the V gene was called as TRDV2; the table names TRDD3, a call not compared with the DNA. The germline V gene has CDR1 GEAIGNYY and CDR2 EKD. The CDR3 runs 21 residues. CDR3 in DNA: TGTGCCTGTGACAGTCTCCCTGGGGGACCCCGACATGGTACTAACACCGATAAACTCATCTTC. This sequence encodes CACDSLPGGPRHGTNTDKLIF.

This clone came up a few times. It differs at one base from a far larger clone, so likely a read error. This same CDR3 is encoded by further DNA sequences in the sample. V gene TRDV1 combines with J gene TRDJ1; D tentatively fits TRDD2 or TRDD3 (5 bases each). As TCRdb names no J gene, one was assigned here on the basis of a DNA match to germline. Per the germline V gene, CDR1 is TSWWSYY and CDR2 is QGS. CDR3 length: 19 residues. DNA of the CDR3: TGTGCTCTCGGGGACCGTTTCTTCCACGGACCTGGGTACACCGATAAACTCATCTTT. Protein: CALGDRFFHGPGYTDKLIF.

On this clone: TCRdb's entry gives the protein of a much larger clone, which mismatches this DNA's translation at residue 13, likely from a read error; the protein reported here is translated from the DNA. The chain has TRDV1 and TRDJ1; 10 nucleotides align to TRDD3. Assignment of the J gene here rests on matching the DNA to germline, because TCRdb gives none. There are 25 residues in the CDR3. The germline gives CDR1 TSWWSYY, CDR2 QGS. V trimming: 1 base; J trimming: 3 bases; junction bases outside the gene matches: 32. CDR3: CALGEPSWRAPAGRVLGDTSDKLIF. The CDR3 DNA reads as TGTGCTCTTGGGGAACCCTCTTGGCGAGCCCCTGCGGGCAGAGTTTTGGGGGATACATCCGATAAACTCATCTTT.

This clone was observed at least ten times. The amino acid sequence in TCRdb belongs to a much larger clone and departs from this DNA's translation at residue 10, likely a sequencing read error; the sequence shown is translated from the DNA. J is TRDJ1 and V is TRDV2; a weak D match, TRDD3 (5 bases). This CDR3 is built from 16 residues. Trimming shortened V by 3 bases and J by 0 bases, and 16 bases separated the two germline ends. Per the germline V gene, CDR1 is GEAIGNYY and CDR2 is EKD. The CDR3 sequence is CACDPRKGKHTDKLIF. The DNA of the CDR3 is TGTGCCTGTGACCCCCGGAAGGGGAAGCACACCGATAAACTCATCTTT.

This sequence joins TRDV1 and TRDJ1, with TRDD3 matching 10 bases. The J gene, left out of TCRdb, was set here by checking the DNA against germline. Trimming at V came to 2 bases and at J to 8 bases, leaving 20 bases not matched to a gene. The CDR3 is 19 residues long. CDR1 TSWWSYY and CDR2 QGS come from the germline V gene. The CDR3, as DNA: TGTGCTCTTGGGGAAATCACGTACTGGGGGATTAGAATTTCCCCCAAACTCATCTTT. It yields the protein CALGEITYWGIRISPKLIF.

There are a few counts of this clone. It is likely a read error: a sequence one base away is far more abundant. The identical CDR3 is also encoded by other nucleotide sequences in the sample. CDR3 region: CACDPVPTAVLGDTEGTDKLIF. The CDR3 DNA sequence: TGTGCCTGTGACCCAGTACCGACCGCCGTACTGGGGGACACGGAGGGGACCGATAAACTCATCTTT. This chain connects TRDV2 to TRDJ1; 9 bases align to TRDD3. Because TCRdb records no J gene, it was assigned here through a match of the DNA to germline. V shed 3 bases, J shed 2 bases, and the junction held 27 bases outside the gene matches. Per germline, CDR1 GEAIGNYY and CDR2 EKD. The CDR3 runs to 22 residues.

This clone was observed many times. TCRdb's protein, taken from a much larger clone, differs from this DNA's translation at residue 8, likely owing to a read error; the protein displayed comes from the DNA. CDR3: CAFRGAWAPWEAGKLIF. The CDR3 region has the DNA TGTGCCTTCCGTGGGGCTTGGGCCCCATGGGAGGCCGGTAAACTCATCTTT. V is TRDV3 and J is TRDJ1, with D perhaps matching TRDD3 (5 bases). Trimming pared 3 bases from V and 7 bases from J, leaving 30 bases between. In germline, CDR1 is TVYSNPD, CDR2 GDNSRS (reference sequence). The CDR3 length is 17 residues.

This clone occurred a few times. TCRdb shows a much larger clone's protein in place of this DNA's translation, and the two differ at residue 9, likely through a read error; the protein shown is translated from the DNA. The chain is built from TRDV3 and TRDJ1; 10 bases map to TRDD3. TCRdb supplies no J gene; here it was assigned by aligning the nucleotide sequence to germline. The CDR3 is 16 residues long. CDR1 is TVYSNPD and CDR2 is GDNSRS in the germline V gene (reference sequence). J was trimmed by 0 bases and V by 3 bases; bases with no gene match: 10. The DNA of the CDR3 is TGTGCCTTCGCTGGGGGGATACGGGCATACACCGATAAACTCATCTTT. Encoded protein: CAFAGGIRAYTDKLIF.

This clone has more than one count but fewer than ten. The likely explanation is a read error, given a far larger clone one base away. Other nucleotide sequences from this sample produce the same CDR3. In DNA, the CDR3 is TGTGCTCTTGGGGAACTGTCCTACTGGGGGACCCCCTATAGTAAACTAATCTTT. Translation gives CALGELSYWGTPYSKLIF. The V gene is given as TRDV1, and no J gene call is available; the D segment call TRDD3 is taken from the table without a DNA check. The CDR3 extends over 18 amino acids. Per germline, CDR1 TSWWSYY and CDR2 QGS.

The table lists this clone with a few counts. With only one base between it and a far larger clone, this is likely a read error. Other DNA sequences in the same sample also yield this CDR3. The CDR3: CALGEVSVLGKTDKLIF. Written as DNA, the CDR3 is TGTGCTCTTGGGGAAGTTTCCGTGCTGGGGAAAACCGATAAACTCATCTTT. This rearrangement joins TRDV1 to TRDJ1, with D possibly matching TRDD3 (6 bases). The CDR3 runs to 17 residues. Between the trimmed V and J ends, which lost 2 bases and 2 bases, there was a span of 18 bases. The germline gives CDR1 TSWWSYY, CDR2 QGS.

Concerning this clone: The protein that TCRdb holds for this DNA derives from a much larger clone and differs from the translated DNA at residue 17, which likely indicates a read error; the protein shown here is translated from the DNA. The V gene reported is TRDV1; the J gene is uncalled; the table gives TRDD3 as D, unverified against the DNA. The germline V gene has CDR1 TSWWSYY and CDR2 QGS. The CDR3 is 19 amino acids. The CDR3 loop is CALGESLPTQPRYCLEPIF. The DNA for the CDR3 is TGTGCTCTTGGGGAAAGCCTTCCTACACAACCTAGATACTGCTTAGAACCCATCTTT.

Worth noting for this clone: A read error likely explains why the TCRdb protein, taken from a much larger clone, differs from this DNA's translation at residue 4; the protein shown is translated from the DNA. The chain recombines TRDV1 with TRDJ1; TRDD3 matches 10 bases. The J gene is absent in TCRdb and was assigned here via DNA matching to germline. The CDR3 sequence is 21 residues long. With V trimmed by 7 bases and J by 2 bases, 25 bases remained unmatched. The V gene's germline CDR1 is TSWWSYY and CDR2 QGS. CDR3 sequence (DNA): TGTGCTCTTGAGCCTCAATTCTTCCTATTTAGGGGGATACGCGATACCGATAAACTCATCTTT. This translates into CALEPQFFLFRGIRDTDKLIF.

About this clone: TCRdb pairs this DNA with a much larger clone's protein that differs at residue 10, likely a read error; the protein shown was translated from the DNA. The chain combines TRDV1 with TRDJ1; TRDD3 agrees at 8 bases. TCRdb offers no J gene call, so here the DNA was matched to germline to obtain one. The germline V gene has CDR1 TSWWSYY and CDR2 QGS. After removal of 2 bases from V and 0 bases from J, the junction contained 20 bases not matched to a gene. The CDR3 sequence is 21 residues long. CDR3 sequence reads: CALGELAFPSTGGTYTDKLIF. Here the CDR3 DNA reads TGTGCTCTTGGGGAATTGGCCTTCCCGAGTACTGGGGGCACTTACACCGATAAACTCATCTTT.

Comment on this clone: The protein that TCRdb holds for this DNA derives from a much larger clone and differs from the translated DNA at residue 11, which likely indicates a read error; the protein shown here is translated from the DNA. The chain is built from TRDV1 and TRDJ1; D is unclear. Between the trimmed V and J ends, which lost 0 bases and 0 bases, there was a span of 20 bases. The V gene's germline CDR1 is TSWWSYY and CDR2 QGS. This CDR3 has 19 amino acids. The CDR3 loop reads CALGELPEPGPGYTDKLIF. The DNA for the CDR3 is TGTGCTCTTGGGGAACTACCCGAACCGGGGCCCGGGTACACCGATAAACTCATCTTT.

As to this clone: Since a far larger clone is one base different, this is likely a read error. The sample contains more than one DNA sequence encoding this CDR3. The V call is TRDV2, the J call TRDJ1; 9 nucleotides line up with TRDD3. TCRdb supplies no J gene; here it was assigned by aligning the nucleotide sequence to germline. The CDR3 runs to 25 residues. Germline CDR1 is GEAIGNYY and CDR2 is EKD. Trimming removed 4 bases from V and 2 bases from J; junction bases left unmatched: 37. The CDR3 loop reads CACDTVGPSQVLATGGPLSTDKLIF. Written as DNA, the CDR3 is TGTGCCTGTGATACCGTGGGCCCTTCCCAGGTCCTGGCTACTGGGGGACCCCTTTCGACCGATAAACTCATCTTT.

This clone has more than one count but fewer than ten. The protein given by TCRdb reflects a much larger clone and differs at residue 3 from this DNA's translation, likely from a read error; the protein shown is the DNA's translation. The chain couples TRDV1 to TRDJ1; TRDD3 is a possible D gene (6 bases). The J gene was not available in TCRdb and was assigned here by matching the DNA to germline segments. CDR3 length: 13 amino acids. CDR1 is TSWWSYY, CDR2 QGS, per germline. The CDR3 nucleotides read TGTGCTCCTGGGGCCACTAAAGGGATGAAACTCATCTTT. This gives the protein CAPGATKGMKLIF.

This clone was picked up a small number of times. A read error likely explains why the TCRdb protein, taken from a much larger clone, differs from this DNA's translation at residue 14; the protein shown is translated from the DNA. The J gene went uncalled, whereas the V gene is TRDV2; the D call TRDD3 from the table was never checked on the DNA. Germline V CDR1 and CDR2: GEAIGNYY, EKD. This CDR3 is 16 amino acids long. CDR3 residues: CACDVWGIGWADKPIF. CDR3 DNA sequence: TGTGCCTGTGACGTCTGGGGGATAGGGTGGGCCGATAAACCCATCTTT.

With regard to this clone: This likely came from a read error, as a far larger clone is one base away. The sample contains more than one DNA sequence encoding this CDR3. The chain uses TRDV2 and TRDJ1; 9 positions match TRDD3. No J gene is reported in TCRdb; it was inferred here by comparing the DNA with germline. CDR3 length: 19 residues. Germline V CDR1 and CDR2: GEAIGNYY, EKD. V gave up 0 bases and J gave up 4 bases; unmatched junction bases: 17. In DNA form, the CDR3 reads TGTGCCTGTGACACCGTAGGGGGATACACTGACCCCGGTGACGATAAACTCATCTTT. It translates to CACDTVGGYTDPGDDKLIF.